This T cell receptor (beta chain) was sequenced for a study of T cell responses to AZD1222 COVID-19 vaccine. About the research overall: Second-dose recipients at about 4 or about 12 weeks were treated as one pooled group. General study points: Vaccine-related CD4 TCRs covered spike, predominating at 160-218 and 743-854.

V dropped 5 bases and J dropped 11 bases, with 13 bases sitting between them. Per the germline V gene, CDR1 is SEHNR and CDR2 is FQNEAQ (reference sequence). The CDR3 has 12 amino acids. With regard to this clone: The antigen is not known.

Clones were read by immunoSEQ multiplex PCR, and TCRdb kept only the in-frame ones, dropping some. Among approximately 90,000 clones listed, approximately 89% were seen once. The clonotype comes from an adult in good health. The V and J genes are TRBV7-9 and TRBJ2-1, with TRBD2 as a possible D gene (5 bases). The sequencing here drew on peripheral blood, taken on day 0 of AZD1222 vaccination. As DNA, the CDR3 is TGTGCCAGCAGCCCTTTACTAGGGCAGCAGTTCTTC. Translation: CASSPLLGQQFF.